These T cell receptor beta chains were read from a single sample in a study of early T cells in non-severe SARS-CoV-2 infection. TCRdb used MiXCR to reprocess the 5' RACE reads, holding one entry per CDR3 protein. The table lists about 46,000 distinct CDR3 sequences, roughly 5% of them singletons. Sample: whole blood, taken at baseline. Receptors originate from an adult who was a healthcare worker with PCR-confirmed SARS-CoV-2 infection or an uninfected control (not recorded which). Both conserved end residues are part of each CDR3. A D gene is named only where the DNA matches it firmly. Not every row has a clone size; where given, it reads once, few, many or a size class.

CDR3aa: CASSIGLGGLDEQFF
CDR3nt: TGTGCCAGTAGTATCGGGTTGGGGGGCTTAGATGAGCAGTTCTTC
abundance: many
len: 15
j_gene: TRBJ2-1
d_gene: .
v_gene: TRBV19

CDR3aa: CASSQSMRGTDGYTF
CDR3nt: TGTGCCAGCAGCCAATCGATGCGGGGAACCGATGGCTACACCTTC
abundance: few
len: 15
j_gene: TRBJ1-2
d_gene: .
v_gene: TRBV16

CDR3aa: CASSTTGSLSGELFF
CDR3nt: TGTGCCAGCAGTACCACGGGATCTCTCAGCGGGGAGCTGTTTTTT
abundance: many
len: 15
j_gene: TRBJ2-2
d_gene: .
v_gene: TRBV27

CDR3aa: CAWSATIGGPTYEQYF
CDR3nt: TGTGCCTGGAGTGCGACCATAGGGGGACCTACCTACGAGCAGTACTTC
abundance: few
len: 16
j_gene: TRBJ2-7
d_gene: .
v_gene: TRBV30

CDR3aa: CSVEGTNTGELFF
CDR3nt: TGCAGCGTTGAAGGTACCAACACCGGGGAGCTGTTTTTT
abundance: .
len: 13
j_gene: TRBJ2-2
d_gene: .
v_gene: TRBV29-1

CDR3aa: CASSSDGSSGANVLTF
CDR3nt: TGTGCCAGCAGTTCGGACGGGAGCTCTGGGGCCAACGTCCTGACTTTC
abundance: many
len: 16
j_gene: TRBJ2-6
d_gene: .
v_gene: TRBV6-5

CDR3aa: CASSTPSGTGELFF
CDR3nt: TGCGCCAGCAGTACACCCTCAGGCACCGGGGAGCTGTTTTTT
abundance: many
len: 14
j_gene: TRBJ2-2
d_gene: .
v_gene: TRBV10-1

CDR3aa: CASSQAAPSVQETQYF
CDR3nt: TGCGCCAGCAGCCAAGCCGCACCTAGCGTTCAAGAGACCCAGTACTTC
abundance: few
len: 16
j_gene: TRBJ2-5
d_gene: .
v_gene: TRBV4-1

CDR3aa: CASSLVLAGVDEQFF
CDR3nt: TGTGCCAGCAGCTTAGTACTAGCGGGAGTCGATGAGCAGTTCTTC
abundance: many
len: 15
j_gene: TRBJ2-1
d_gene: TRBD2
v_gene: TRBV11-3

CDR3aa: CASQTSGLSLRNEQFF
CDR3nt: TGTGCCAGCCAGACTAGCGGCCTTTCACTGAGGAATGAGCAGTTCTTC
abundance: .
len: 16
j_gene: TRBJ2-1
d_gene: TRBD2
v_gene: TRBV28

CDR3aa: CSVEVMNEQFF
CDR3nt: TGCAGCGTTGAAGTGATGAATGAGCAGTTCTTC
abundance: many
len: 11
j_gene: TRBJ2-1
d_gene: .
v_gene: TRBV29-1

CDR3aa: CSAKTGPYEQYF
CDR3nt: TGCAGCGCGAAAACTGGCCCCTACGAGCAGTACTTC
abundance: many
len: 12
j_gene: TRBJ2-7
d_gene: .
v_gene: TRBV29-1

CDR3aa: CASSLAGAYNEQFF
CDR3nt: TGTGCCAGTAGCCTAGCGGGTGCCTACAATGAGCAGTTCTTC
abundance: few
len: 14
j_gene: TRBJ2-1
d_gene: TRBD2
v_gene: TRBV19

CDR3aa: CASSREGGDQETQYF
CDR3nt: TGTGCCAGCTCACGGGAGGGAGGAGACCAAGAGACCCAGTACTTC
abundance: few
len: 15
j_gene: TRBJ2-5
d_gene: TRBD2
v_gene: TRBV18

CDR3aa: CASSLVPASEPTEAFF
CDR3nt: TGTGCCAGCAGCTTAGTACCGGCCTCTGAGCCCACTGAAGCTTTCTTT
abundance: many
len: 16
j_gene: TRBJ1-1
d_gene: .
v_gene: TRBV7-9

CDR3aa: CASSPDRPQETQYF
CDR3nt: TGTGCCAGCTCACCGGACAGACCACAAGAGACCCAGTACTTC
abundance: many
len: 14
j_gene: TRBJ2-5
d_gene: .
v_gene: TRBV18

CDR3aa: CSARDLLGGGDTQYF
CDR3nt: TGCAGTGCTAGAGATCTTCTTGGGGGTGGAGATACGCAGTATTTT
abundance: many
len: 15
j_gene: TRBJ2-3
d_gene: .
v_gene: TRBV20-1

CDR3aa: CASSVQGGNEQFF
CDR3nt: TGTGCCAGCAGTGTACAGGGAGGGAATGAGCAGTTCTTC
abundance: .
len: 13
j_gene: TRBJ2-1
d_gene: .
v_gene: TRBV25-1

CDR3aa: CASSQVSTGGIPEAFF
CDR3nt: TGTGCCAGCAGCCAAGTCTCCACAGGGGGCATCCCTGAAGCTTTCTTT
abundance: .
len: 16
j_gene: TRBJ1-1
d_gene: TRBD1
v_gene: TRBV4-2

CDR3aa: CASSPGTGPDGYTF
CDR3nt: TGCGCCAGCAGTCCTGGGACAGGGCCGGATGGCTACACCTTC
abundance: many
len: 14
j_gene: TRBJ1-2
d_gene: TRBD1
v_gene: TRBV5-1

CDR3aa: CASSPPGLVSDEQFF
CDR3nt: TGTGCCAGCAGCCCCCCGGGACTAGTTTCCGATGAGCAGTTCTTC
abundance: .
len: 15
j_gene: TRBJ2-1
d_gene: TRBD2
v_gene: TRBV3-1

CDR3aa: CSAQDRASEKLFF
CDR3nt: TGCAGCGCCCAAGACAGGGCCAGCGAAAAACTGTTTTTT
abundance: many
len: 13
j_gene: TRBJ1-4
d_gene: TRBD1
v_gene: TRBV29-1

CDR3aa: CSVETGTYEQYF
CDR3nt: TGCAGCGTCGAGACAGGGACCTACGAGCAGTACTTC
abundance: .
len: 12
j_gene: TRBJ2-7
d_gene: TRBD1
v_gene: TRBV29-1

CDR3aa: CAIKREELDEQFF
CDR3nt: TGTGCCATCAAGCGGGAGGAATTGGATGAGCAGTTCTTC
abundance: .
len: 13
j_gene: TRBJ2-1
d_gene: TRBD2
v_gene: TRBV10-3

CDR3aa: CASSEFAPAENQPQHF
CDR3nt: TGCGCCAGCAGCGAATTTGCCCCGGCGGAGAATCAGCCCCAGCATTTT
abundance: many
len: 16
j_gene: TRBJ1-5
d_gene: .
v_gene: TRBV10-2

CDR3aa: CASREDRGSGNTIYF
CDR3nt: TGTGCCAGCAGGGAAGACAGGGGCTCTGGAAACACCATATATTTT
abundance: many
len: 15
j_gene: TRBJ1-3
d_gene: TRBD1
v_gene: TRBV6-1

CDR3aa: CSARAGAGNQPQHF
CDR3nt: TGCAGTGCTAGGGCGGGGGCAGGGAATCAGCCCCAGCATTTT
abundance: few
len: 14
j_gene: TRBJ1-5
d_gene: .
v_gene: TRBV20-1

CDR3aa: CASSYLGLAGGPIDTQYF
CDR3nt: TGTGCCAGCAGTTACTTGGGACTAGCGGGAGGGCCAATAGATACGCAGTATTTT
abundance: many
len: 18
j_gene: TRBJ2-3
d_gene: TRBD2
v_gene: TRBV6-5

CDR3aa: CASNPFNYGYTF
CDR3nt: TGTGCCAGCAACCCGTTTAACTATGGCTACACCTTC
abundance: many
len: 12
j_gene: TRBJ1-2
d_gene: .
v_gene: TRBV2

CDR3aa: CSVEDRRGWTEAFF
CDR3nt: TGCAGCGTTGAAGATCGGCGCGGGTGGACTGAAGCTTTCTTT
abundance: few
len: 14
j_gene: TRBJ1-1
d_gene: .
v_gene: TRBV29-1

CDR3aa: CASSLSLGELFF
CDR3nt: TGTGCCAGCAGCTTAAGTCTTGGGGAGCTGTTTTTT
abundance: many
len: 12
j_gene: TRBJ2-2
d_gene: .
v_gene: TRBV7-9

CDR3aa: CASSTGSSEAFF
CDR3nt: TGTGCCAGCAGTACAGGGAGCTCTGAAGCTTTCTTT
abundance: .
len: 12
j_gene: TRBJ1-1
d_gene: .
v_gene: TRBV6-1

CDR3aa: CASSSEYEQFF
CDR3nt: TGTGCCAGCAGCTCCGAATATGAGCAGTTCTTC
abundance: many
len: 11
j_gene: TRBJ2-1
d_gene: .
v_gene: TRBV12-3/TRBV12-4

CDR3aa: CASSLSILAEETQYF
CDR3nt: TGTGCCAGCAGTTTATCGATACTAGCGGAAGAGACCCAGTACTTC
abundance: many
len: 15
j_gene: TRBJ2-5
d_gene: TRBD2
v_gene: TRBV27

CDR3aa: CASSQISYNEQFF
CDR3nt: TGTGCCAGCTCCCAGATCTCCTACAATGAGCAGTTCTTC
abundance: many
len: 13
j_gene: TRBJ2-1
d_gene: .
v_gene: TRBV11-2

CDR3aa: CASSQDLGGDSYNEQFF
CDR3nt: TGTGCCAGCAGCCAAGATCTGGGGGGAGACTCCTACAATGAGCAGTTCTTC
abundance: medium-sized
len: 17
j_gene: TRBJ2-1
d_gene: .
v_gene: TRBV3-1

CDR3aa: CASSYEGGYTF
CDR3nt: TGTGCCAGCAGTTACGAAGGAGGCTACACCTTC
abundance: many
len: 11
j_gene: TRBJ1-2
d_gene: .
v_gene: TRBV6-5

CDR3aa: CASSLTLREDTQYF
CDR3nt: TGTGCCAGCAGCCTGACACTCAGGGAAGATACGCAGTATTTT
abundance: .
len: 14
j_gene: TRBJ2-3
d_gene: .
v_gene: TRBV5-6

CDR3aa: CASSYRTGIELSYNSPLHF
CDR3nt: TGTGCCAGCAGCTACCGGACAGGGATAGAACTCTCCTATAATTCACCCCTCCACTTT
abundance: many
len: 19
j_gene: TRBJ1-6
d_gene: TRBD1
v_gene: TRBV11-2

CDR3aa: CASSLGSGNTGELFF
CDR3nt: TGTGCCAGCAGCTTAGGGAGCGGGAACACCGGGGAGCTGTTTTTT
abundance: many
len: 15
j_gene: TRBJ2-2
d_gene: .
v_gene: TRBV7-3

CDR3aa: CASSRDGYTGELFF
CDR3nt: TGTGCCAGCAGCAGGGACGGATATACCGGGGAGCTGTTTTTT
abundance: .
len: 14
j_gene: TRBJ2-2
d_gene: .
v_gene: TRBV7-3

CDR3aa: CASSFLTANTEAFF
CDR3nt: TGTGCCAGCAGTTTTTTGACAGCGAACACTGAAGCTTTCTTT
abundance: many
len: 14
j_gene: TRBJ1-1
d_gene: .
v_gene: TRBV12-3/TRBV12-4

CDR3aa: CASSLFDKNTEAFF
CDR3nt: TGTGCCAGCAGCTTATTTGACAAGAACACTGAAGCTTTCTTT
abundance: few
len: 14
j_gene: TRBJ1-1
d_gene: .
v_gene: TRBV7-2

CDR3aa: CAITPEVAGSYEQYF
CDR3nt: TGTGCCATCACCCCTGAAGTAGCGGGATCCTACGAGCAGTACTTC
abundance: many
len: 15
j_gene: TRBJ2-7
d_gene: TRBD2
v_gene: TRBV10-3

CDR3aa: CASSLETGRETQYF
CDR3nt: TGTGCCAGTAGTCTCGAGACAGGGCGAGAGACCCAGTACTTC
abundance: .
len: 14
j_gene: TRBJ2-5
d_gene: TRBD1
v_gene: TRBV19

CDR3aa: CASRSGPENEQFF
CDR3nt: TGTGCCAGCAGATCCGGGCCGGAGAATGAGCAGTTCTTC
abundance: .
len: 13
j_gene: TRBJ2-1
d_gene: .
v_gene: TRBV12-3/TRBV12-4

CDR3aa: CAISLGTDGYTF
CDR3nt: TGTGCCATCAGTCTCGGGACAGATGGCTACACCTTC
abundance: many
len: 12
j_gene: TRBJ1-2
d_gene: TRBD1
v_gene: TRBV10-3

CDR3aa: CASTQSGTDSYNEQFF
CDR3nt: TGTGCCAGTACCCAAAGCGGGACGGACTCCTACAATGAGCAGTTCTTC
abundance: few
len: 16
j_gene: TRBJ2-1
d_gene: TRBD2
v_gene: TRBV19

CDR3aa: CASSPTNHLAKNIQYF
CDR3nt: TGTGCCAGCAGCCCGACTAACCATTTAGCCAAAAACATTCAGTACTTC
abundance: many
len: 16
j_gene: TRBJ2-4
d_gene: .
v_gene: TRBV5-4

CDR3aa: CASSQGPRNYEQYF
CDR3nt: TGTGCCAGCAGCCAAGGCCCGAGAAACTACGAGCAGTACTTC
abundance: many
len: 14
j_gene: TRBJ2-7
d_gene: .
v_gene: TRBV3-1

CDR3aa: CASSDSGGSSADTQYF
CDR3nt: TGTGCCAGCAGTGACTCAGGGGGTAGTTCGGCAGATACGCAGTATTTT
abundance: many
len: 16
j_gene: TRBJ2-3
d_gene: .
v_gene: TRBV6-4

CDR3aa: CSDDVCGRIYEQYF
CDR3nt: TGCAGCGACGATGTATGCGGGAGAATTTACGAGCAGTACTTC
abundance: few
len: 14
j_gene: TRBJ2-7
d_gene: TRBD2
v_gene: TRBV29-1

CDR3aa: CASSLSGGRRDTYEQYF
CDR3nt: TGTGCCAGCAGTTTATCGGGGGGGCGGCGGGACACCTACGAGCAGTACTTC
abundance: .
len: 17
j_gene: TRBJ2-7
d_gene: TRBD2
v_gene: TRBV12-3/TRBV12-4

CDR3aa: CASRPSGSTPPGELFF
CDR3nt: TGTGCCAGCAGGCCTAGCGGGAGCACTCCCCCCGGGGAGCTGTTTTTT
abundance: few
len: 16
j_gene: TRBJ2-2
d_gene: TRBD2
v_gene: TRBV6-5

CDR3aa: CASSYSRDHEQYF
CDR3nt: TGTGCCAGCAGTTACTCTAGGGACCACGAGCAGTACTTC
abundance: many
len: 13
j_gene: TRBJ2-7
d_gene: .
v_gene: TRBV6-7

CDR3aa: CASSPTADPGVVYGYTF
CDR3nt: TGTGCCAGCAGTCCGACCGCGGATCCGGGAGTCGTCTATGGCTACACCTTC
abundance: .
len: 17
j_gene: TRBJ1-2
d_gene: .
v_gene: TRBV27

CDR3aa: CASSLASSPGFYEQYF
CDR3nt: TGTGCCAGCAGCTTGGCCAGCAGTCCAGGATTCTACGAGCAGTACTTC
abundance: few
len: 16
j_gene: TRBJ2-7
d_gene: .
v_gene: TRBV5-4

CDR3aa: CASSLGTSGRGFF
CDR3nt: TGTGCCAGCAGCTTAGGGACTAGCGGGAGGGGGTTCTTC
abundance: many
len: 13
j_gene: TRBJ2-1
d_gene: TRBD2
v_gene: TRBV7-2

CDR3aa: CASSLAQNSPLHF
CDR3nt: TGTGCCAGCAGCTTAGCCCAGAACTCACCCCTCCACTTT
abundance: many
len: 13
j_gene: TRBJ1-6
d_gene: .
v_gene: TRBV11-2